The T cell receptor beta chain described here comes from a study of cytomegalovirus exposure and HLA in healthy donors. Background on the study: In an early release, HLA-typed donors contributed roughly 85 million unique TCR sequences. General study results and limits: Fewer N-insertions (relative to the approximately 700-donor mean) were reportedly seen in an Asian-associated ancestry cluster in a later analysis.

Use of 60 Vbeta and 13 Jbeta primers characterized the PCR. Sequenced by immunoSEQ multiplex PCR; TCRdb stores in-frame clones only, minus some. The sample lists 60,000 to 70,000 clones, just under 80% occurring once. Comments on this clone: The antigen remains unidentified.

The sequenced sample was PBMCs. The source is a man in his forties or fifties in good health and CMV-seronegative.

CDR3 residues: CASSVGRQGGETQYF. CDR3 in DNA: TGTGCCAGCAGCGTAGGGCGTCAGGGCGGCGAGACCCAGTACTTC. V usage is TRBV9 and J usage is TRBJ2-5, with D maybe TRBD1 (5 bases). CDR1 and CDR2 (germline): SGDLS, YYNGEE. The CDR3 totals 15 residues. V was pared by 0 bases and J by 5 bases, with 14 bases between.